This passage covers 19 T cell receptor beta chains from one sample sequenced in a study of cytomegalovirus exposure and HLA in healthy donors. This table comes from immunoSEQ multiplex PCR, and its TCRdb copy is limited to in-frame clones, with some not included. The profile covers just under 150,000 clones, with roughly 90% appearing a single time and roughly 4.8% taken by the ten largest. The sample taken for sequencing was PBMCs. These receptors were obtained from a man aged 18 to 30 in good health and CMV-seropositive.

J is TRBJ2-7 and V is TRBV18; maybe TRBD1 (5 bases). The CDR3 loop spans 14 amino acids. Germline loops: CDR1 KGHSH, CDR2 LQKENI. The ends were cut back, 4 bases at V and 0 bases at J, with 10 bases in the middle. CDR3 nucleotide sequence: TGTGCCAGCTCACACTCGGACAACTCCTACGAGCAGTACTTC. Translation gives CASSHSDNSYEQYF.

This sequence joins TRBV9 and TRBJ2-2; D is possibly TRBD1 (6 bases). V lost 3 bases, J lost 4 bases, and 16 bases lay in between. CDR3 size: 16 residues. CDR1 is SGDLS, CDR2 YYNGEE, per germline. CDR3: CASSALGTTRTGELFF. The DNA of the CDR3 is TGTGCCAGCAGCGCTCTAGGGACAACCCGCACCGGGGAGCTGTTTTTT.

The genes are TRBV5-1 and TRBJ1-1; tentatively, D is TRBD1 (5 bases). Trimming removed 4 bases at V and 1 base at J, with 11 bases between. CDR3 length: 14 amino acids. Germline V gene data show CDR1 as SGHRS and CDR2 as YFSETQ. CDR3 sequence reads: CASSQGVKNTEAFF. The CDR3 DNA reads as TGCGCCAGCAGCCAAGGGGTAAAGAACACTGAAGCTTTCTTT.

This clone has just one count. This chain links TRBV2 with TRBJ2-4; 7 nucleotides agree with TRBD1. CDR3 length: 12 amino acids. With V trimmed by 9 bases and J by 8 bases, 7 bases remained unmatched. The germline gives CDR1 SNHLY, CDR2 FYNNEI. The CDR3 nucleotides are TGTGCCAGTGAGACAGGGTACGACATTCAGTACTTC. Protein: CASETGYDIQYF.

V gene TRBV15 combines with J gene TRBJ2-5; 9 positions match TRBD2. CDR3 length: 16 residues. Germline V gives CDR1 LNHNV, CDR2 YYDKDF (reference sequence). The ends lost 1 base at V and 0 bases at J; junction bases unmatched: 3. CDR3 coding DNA: TGTGCCACCAGCAGAGGGGTAGCGGGAGACCAAGAGACCCAGTACTTC. As protein: CATSRGVAGDQETQYF.

For the CDR3, the DNA is TGTGCCAGCAGCCGCGGACAGGGGTCCTACAATGAGCAGTTCTTC. Its translation: CASSRGQGSYNEQFF. This chain links TRBV7-6 with TRBJ2-1; TRBD1 aligns across 9 bases. The trim removed 5 bases at V and 1 base at J, leaving 3 bases unmatched. There are 15 residues in the CDR3. Germline loops: CDR1 SGHVS, CDR2 FNYEAQ. The whole variable domain, remainder taken from reference TRBV7-6 and TRBJ2-1, is GAGVSQSPRYKVTKRGQDVALRCDPISGHVSLYWYRQALGQGPEFLTYFNYEAQQDKSGLPNDRFSAERPEGSISTLTIQRTEQRDSAMYRCASSRGQGSYNEQFFGPGTRLTVL.

This clone was found a few times. The chain links TRBV4-1 to TRBJ1-5, with 10 bases identical to TRBD1. CDR1 and CDR2 (germline): MGHRA, YSYEKL. The CDR3 covers 14 residues. The trim removed 3 bases at V and 5 bases at J, leaving 1 base unmatched. The CDR3 spells CASSHGQGDQPQHF. The CDR3, as DNA: TGCGCCAGCAGCCACGGACAGGGGGATCAGCCCCAGCATTTT.

V and J are TRBV5-1 and TRBJ2-7; the D gene is possibly TRBD1 (6 bases). The CDR3 runs 16 residues. The V gene's germline CDR1 is SGHRS and CDR2 YFSETQ. Trimming left V 5 bases short and J 2 bases short, with 20 bases between. CDR3 sequence: CASRLTILDRPYEQYF. The CDR3 DNA reads as TGCGCCAGCAGACTGACGATCTTGGACAGACCCTACGAGCAGTACTTC.

The chain joins TRBV19 to TRBJ1-5, with 7 bases identical to TRBD1. Unmatched junction bases numbered 11, after V lost 3 bases and J lost 0 bases. The CDR3 loop spans 18 amino acids. Germline-derived CDR1 and CDR2 are LNHDA and SQIVND (reference sequence). The CDR3 coding sequence is TGTGCCAGTAGTATGCTCGGGACAGCCCTTTATAGCAATCAGCCCCAGCATTTT. This translates into CASSMLGTALYSNQPQHF.

This chain joins TRBV4-1 and TRBJ1-2, with TRBD1 as a possible D gene (6 bases). Trimming pared 0 bases from V and 3 bases from J, leaving 14 bases between. CDR1 and CDR2 from the germline V gene are MGHRA and YSYEKL. CDR3 length equals 16 residues. The CDR3 coding sequence is TGCGCCAGCAGCCAAGATGGGGGCAGGGTTGACTATGGCTACACCTTC. Residues: CASSQDGGRVDYGYTF.

The chain carries TRBV18 and TRBJ1-1, with D perhaps matching TRBD1 (5 bases). V dropped 4 bases and J dropped 1 base, with 7 bases sitting between them. Per the germline V gene, CDR1 is KGHSH and CDR2 is LQKENI. The CDR3 extends over 13 amino acids. The chain's CDR3 is CASSLTENTEAFF. CDR3 nucleotides: TGTGCCAGCTCACTGACAGAGAACACTGAAGCTTTCTTT.

The genes are TRBV11-2 and TRBJ1-1; D may be TRBD1 (5 bases). CDR1 and CDR2 (germline): SGHAT, FQNNGV. This CDR3 spans 15 amino acids. V lost 5 bases, J lost 4 bases, and 17 bases lay in between. The CDR3: CASSPLRGKSTEAFF. Here the CDR3 DNA reads TGTGCCAGCAGCCCCCTGCGGGGGAAGAGCACTGAAGCTTTCTTT.

V usage is TRBV13 and J usage is TRBJ1-1; 7 bases match TRBD1. The CDR3 runs 14 residues. V was clipped by 5 bases and J by 4 bases; unmatched bases: 7. From germline, CDR1 is PRHDT and CDR2 FYEKMQ (reference sequence). CDR3 sequence reads: CASSINRGGTEAFF. As DNA, the CDR3 is TGTGCCAGCAGCATTAACAGGGGTGGCACTGAAGCTTTCTTT.

The V gene is TRBV5-1, the J gene TRBJ2-7; weak D call: TRBD2 (6 bases). The CDR3 has 13 residues. Germline lookup yields CDR1 SGHRS and CDR2 YFSETQ. Trimming left V 4 bases short and J 7 bases short, with 15 bases between. CDR3 coding DNA: TGCGCCAGCAGCCCCTCGGGGGTGGGGGAGCAGTACTTC. Translated: CASSPSGVGEQYF.

The gene calls are TRBV10-3 and TRBJ1-5, with TRBD1 as a possible D gene (5 bases). Trimming left V 0 bases short and J 5 bases short, with 8 bases between. The CDR3 has 14 amino acids. From germline, CDR1 is ENHRY and CDR2 SYGVKD. The CDR3 here is CAISESGRDQPQHF. The CDR3 DNA is TGTGCCATCAGTGAGTCCGGCAGGGATCAGCCCCAGCATTTT.

The V and J genes are TRBV2 and TRBJ1-5; TRBD1 agrees at 7 bases. Trimming cost V 4 bases and J 1 base; bases outside gene matches: 4. Germline values: CDR1 SNHLY, CDR2 FYNNEI. The CDR3 is 15 amino acids. The CDR3 DNA reads as TGTGCCAGCAGTGTTGACAGGGTAAGCAATCAGCCCCAGCATTTT. This sequence encodes CASSVDRVSNQPQHF.

This chain links TRBV9 with TRBJ2-2, with a possible D match to TRBD1 (5 bases). V lost 4 bases and J 4 bases, leaving 14 bases between the germline ends. CDR3 size: 15 residues. The germline gives CDR1 SGDLS, CDR2 YYNGEE. The CDR3 sequence is CASSPPRGPTGELFF. CDR3 DNA: TGTGCCAGCAGCCCCCCTAGGGGTCCCACCGGGGAGCTGTTTTTT.

CDR3 nucleotides: TGTGCCAGCAGCTTTAGCGGGGGGAGCGAGCAGTACTTC. Translation gives CASSFSGGSEQYF. The rearrangement uses TRBV7-3 and TRBJ2-7; 10 bases align to TRBD2. V was clipped by 3 bases and J by 6 bases; unmatched bases: 2. Germline V gene lookup returns CDR1 SGHTA and CDR2 FQGTGA. The CDR3 covers 13 residues.

This clone has just one count. The rearrangement uses TRBV2 and TRBJ2-3, with D possibly being TRBD2 (6 bases). CDR3 length: 12 residues. Trimming removed 8 bases at V and 1 base at J, with 7 bases between. The V gene's germline CDR1 is SNHLY and CDR2 FYNNEI. The CDR3, as DNA: TGTGCCAGCGGGAGGCGCACAGATACGCAGTATTTT. It yields the protein CASGRRTDTQYF.